This TCR beta chain appears in the sequencing data of a study of blood T cell repertoires in COVID-19. Turning to the study itself: T cells, B-cell-depleted T cells, or PBMCs provided the cDNA or gDNA that served as material.

Two consecutive negative NP/OP PCR tests, clearance, or resolved symptoms defined Cohort 3 recovery. V lost 3 bases and J lost 4, with 12 bases in between. The CDR3 totals 15 residues. CDR1 and CDR2 (germline): MNHNS, SASEGT. A single count supports this clone. In the original analysis: Scientists estimated how many nucleated cells there were by amplifying reference gene primers. Assay used: immunoSEQ multiplex PCR; TCRdb lists only in-frame clones, some missing. V, J and clone size are those of that table, while D and trimming were read from the DNA. The sample holds around 400,000 clones, roughly 86% seen once.

The TCR sequence derives from a woman in her 30s who had recovered from COVID-19. J is TRBJ1-4 and V is TRBV6-1; D is undetermined. The sequenced material came from PBMCs or T cells enriched from blood (not recorded which). DNA of the CDR3: TGTGCCAGCAGTGAGGGGAGGCAGATTAATGAAAAACTGTTTTTT. It yields the protein CASSEGRQINEKLFF.